This TCR beta chain came from a study of cytomegalovirus exposure and HLA in healthy donors. For this clone: No antigen is known for it.

Study results and caveats: A cluster of highly shared sequence variants was likely a sequencing artifact.

60 Vbeta and 13 Jbeta primers were used in PCR. TCRdb's table, derived via immunoSEQ multiplex PCR, lists solely in-frame clones and lacks some. The sample records 100,000 or so clones, over 60% being singletons. The J segment lost 1 base and the V segment lost 6 bases, leaving 6 bases of the junction unmatched. The CDR3 runs to 14 residues. In germline, CDR1 is SGHTA, CDR2 FQGNSA. Input material: PBMCs. This rearrangement joins TRBV7-2 to TRBJ2-7; 7 nucleotides line up with TRBD1. This receptor was taken from a male donor in good health and CMV-seropositive. CDR3 sequence: CASSLGQESYEQYF. The CDR3 DNA is TGTGCCAGCAGTCTTGGACAGGAGTCCTACGAGCAGTACTTC.